Following are 9 T cell receptor beta chains from one sample sequenced in a study of T cell responses to AZD1222 COVID-19 vaccine. The repertoire was sequenced with immunoSEQ multiplex PCR; TCRdb's copy has only in-frame clones and lacks some. The repertoire holds roughly 160,000 clones, with around nine tenths as singletons. The sequencing here drew on peripheral blood, taken on day 0 of AZD1222 vaccination. The receptors here all came from an adult in good health.

The chain combines TRBV6-6 with TRBJ1-1, with D possibly TRBD1 on 5 matching bases. Germline CDR1 MNHNY, CDR2 SVGAGI (reference sequence). This CDR3 has 12 residues. V shed 6 bases and J shed 5 bases, with 10 bases lying between them. This chain's CDR3 is CASSLRGTEAFF. CDR3 nucleotide sequence: TGTGCCAGCAGCCTACGGGGGACTGAAGCTTTCTTT.

This sequence joins TRBV29-1 and TRBJ2-6; TRBD1 matches 9 bases. CDR1 is SQVTM, CDR2 ANQGSEA, per germline. The CDR3 contains 15 residues. Germline trimming cut 7 bases from V and 0 bases from J; bases unmatched to any gene: 4. The CDR3 here is CSAETGGSGANVLTF. Here the CDR3 DNA reads TGCAGCGCAGAGACAGGGGGCTCTGGGGCCAACGTCCTGACTTTC.

V and J are TRBV30 and TRBJ2-7; 14 nucleotides agree with TRBD2. The CDR3 covers 15 residues. From germline, CDR1 is GTSNPN and CDR2 SVGIG (reference sequence). With V trimmed by 2 bases and J by 6 bases, 6 bases remained unmatched. The CDR3 DNA sequence: TGTGCCTGGAGTTCGGGACTAGCGGGAGCAGGCGAGCAGTACTTC. Protein sequence: CAWSSGLAGAGEQYF.

Concerning this clone itself: Other DNA sequences in the same sample also yield this CDR3. CDR3 sequence reads: CASSSRGGLDTQYF. CDR3 bases: TGTGCCAGCAGCTCCCGGGGGGGATTAGATACGCAGTATTTT. This chain uses TRBV7-2 with TRBJ2-3, with TRBD2 matching over 8 bases. CDR1 is SGHTA and CDR2 is FQGNSA in the germline V gene. The CDR3 totals 14 residues. Unmatched junction bases numbered 5, after V lost 4 bases and J lost 5 bases.

The chain combines TRBV4-1 with TRBJ2-7; TRBD2 might be the D (5 bases). This CDR3 is 16 amino acids long. With 2 bases removed from V and 0 bases from J, the gap between germline ends came to 14 bases. Germline V gene lookup returns CDR1 MGHRA and CDR2 YSYEKL. CDR3 in amino acids: CASSQTWAGLSYEQYF. CDR3 bases: TGCGCCAGCAGCCAAACCTGGGCCGGACTCTCCTACGAGCAGTACTTC.

This clone has just one count. The chain combines TRBV19 with TRBJ1-4; TRBD1 matches at 9 bases. The germline V gene encodes CDR1 LNHDA and CDR2 SQIVND (reference sequence). The junction had 4 bases not matched to a gene; V was cut back by 5 bases and J by 6 bases. The CDR3 has 14 residues. The CDR3 reads CASSARQGDEKLFF. The CDR3 DNA sequence: TGTGCCAGTAGTGCACGACAGGGGGATGAAAAACTGTTTTTT.

The V call is TRBV9, the J call TRBJ1-3; tentative D call: TRBD1 (5 bases). Germline V CDR1 and CDR2: SGDLS, YYNGEE. The CDR3 is 16 residues long. V was shortened by 0 bases and J by 1 base, with 11 bases between the two germline ends. DNA of the CDR3: TGTGCCAGCAGCGTAGCGGGCGGGGGATCTGGAAACACCATATATTTT. Encoded protein: CASSVAGGGSGNTIYF.

The chain carries TRBV5-1 and TRBJ2-7, with TRBD2 matching 7 bases. Trimming removed 0 bases from V and 1 base from J; junction bases left unmatched: 7. The germline V gene encodes CDR1 SGHRS and CDR2 YFSETQ. The length of the CDR3 is 16 residues. The CDR3, as DNA: TGCGCCAGCAGCTTGGGGGGCGGGAGAGAATCCTACGAGCAGTACTTC. It translates to CASSLGGGRESYEQYF.

CDR3 residues: CAWSGRWGTEAFF. The CDR3 DNA sequence: TGTGCCTGGAGTGGACGTTGGGGCACTGAAGCTTTCTTT. This sequence joins TRBV30 and TRBJ1-1; D call uncertain. Germline CDR1 reads GTSNPN; CDR2 reads SVGIG (reference sequence). This CDR3 region has 13 residues. V was pared by 1 base and J by 4 bases, with 10 bases between.